The T cell receptor (beta chain) described here comes from a study of blood T cells in healthy people across ages. It was with a sample-barcoded 5' primer and a J-beta primer mix that a second PCR of roughly 7 to 12 cycles was run. Every sample gave at least 2.5 million paired-end reads containing CDR3. MiXCR, applied by TCRdb to the 5' RACE reads, yields one record per CDR3 protein. The repertoire holds 590,000 or so distinct CDR3 sequences, with approximately 30% as singletons. Study-wide results and limits: Versus aged donors, long-lived donors had higher diversity and more naive CD4+ cells.

V shed 4 bases, J shed 7 bases, and the junction held 14 bases outside the gene matches. The CDR3 consists of 16 residues. Germline CDR1 MNHEY, CDR2 SVGAGI. Donor samples were obtained from healthy Caucasian individuals from Russia, aged about 6 to 100. Turning to this clonotype: The antigen remains unidentified. Just one base apart from a much larger clone, this may be a read error.

This TCR came from a woman of 80 years or more in good health. The sequenced sample was blood. The gene calls are TRBV6-5 and TRBJ2-7, with 9 bases that match TRBD2. The CDR3 region is CASSSLSSGVFDEQYF. The DNA of the CDR3 is TGTGCCAGCAGTTCACTATCTAGCGGGGTTTTCGATGAGCAGTACTTC.